Sequencing of this TCR beta chain was carried out in a study of tumor-infiltrating lymphocytes in primary liver carcinoma. Study background: Tumor staging was T1-T3 N0M0; sizes spanned about 4.2 to 10 cm across. General study results and limits: Among the pair types, tumor region pairs showed more overlap than tumor-adjacent and tumor-blood pairs.

Points on this clonotype: Its antigen is currently unknown. A much larger clone lies a single base off, so this may be a read error.

Unsorted bulk tissue, about 19-32 mg of it, served as the source for co-extraction of RNA and DNA. Synthesis of TCR beta cDNA was carried out from approximately 0.55 ug total RNA with a constant-region primer. Construction of TCR beta libraries relied on three successive nested multiplex PCR rounds employing slightly modified ARM-PCR. Using its own MiXCR run on the multiplex PCR reads, TCRdb lists one record per CDR3 protein. The repertoire includes over 100,000 distinct CDR3 sequences, approximately 68% of them detected once, and over 8% sits in the top ten. The sequencing input was tumor-adjacent normal liver tissue. The sequence came from a woman aged 55 to 70 with primary liver carcinoma and hepatitis B virus infection.

The CDR3 sequence: CASSLQGYEQYF. CDR3 DNA sequence: TGCGCCAGCAGCTTGCAGGGGTACGAGCAGTACTTC. The chain has TRBV5-1 and TRBJ2-7, with D possibly TRBD1 on 6 matching bases. Germline CDR1 and CDR2: SGHRS and YFSETQ. Trimming took off 1 base at V and 4 bases at J, with 6 bases between the two ends. The CDR3 has 12 residues.